A single sample gave rise to the 19 T cell receptor beta chains below, sequenced in a study of control samples from healthy donors and cancer patients. The data were produced by immunoSEQ multiplex PCR, yet TCRdb's version contains in-frame clones alone and is incomplete. The table includes some 130,000 clones, about 90% detected once. Input material: blood. The receptors were sampled from a woman aged 45-60 years in good health.

The chain combines TRBV6-5 with TRBJ1-5; 9 positions agree with TRBD1. The ends lost 6 bases at V and 6 bases at J; junction bases unmatched: 9. The CDR3 sequence is 15 residues long. CDR1 is MNHEY and CDR2 is SVGAGI in the germline V gene. The CDR3 region is CASSKDRGVGQPQHF. CDR3 nucleotide sequence: TGTGCCAGCAGCAAGGACAGGGGCGTAGGTCAGCCCCAGCATTTT.

This rearrangement joins TRBV28 to TRBJ1-5; TRBD1 might be the D (5 bases). V lost 4 bases, J lost 1 base, and 23 bases lay in between. The CDR3 is made up of 19 amino acids. Per the germline V gene, CDR1 is MDHEN and CDR2 is SYDVKM. CDR3 loop: CASSSVLGLSRGSNQPQHF. The CDR3 DNA is TGTGCCAGCAGTTCCGTACTGGGTTTGAGCCGGGGGAGCAATCAGCCCCAGCATTTT. The complete variable domain, with remaining parts taken from reference TRBV28 and TRBJ1-5, reads DVKVTQSSRYLVKRTGEKVFLECVQDMDHENMFWYRQDPGLGLRLIYFSYDVKMKEKGDIPEGYSVSREKKERFSLILESASTNQTSMYLCASSSVLGLSRGSNQPQHFGDGTRLSIL.

The rearrangement joins TRBV10-3 to TRBJ1-2; 8 nucleotides match TRBD1. Germline CDR1 and CDR2: ENHRY and SYGVKD. The CDR3 extends over 16 amino acids. The trim removed 6 bases at V and 5 bases at J, leaving 14 bases unmatched. The CDR3 spells CAISPTGGDWQYGYTF. Here the CDR3 DNA reads TGTGCCATCAGCCCTACAGGGGGAGATTGGCAATATGGCTACACCTTC.

The V and J genes are TRBV2 and TRBJ1-4; 9 positions agree with TRBD1. This CDR3 spans 14 amino acids. Germline lookup yields CDR1 SNHLY and CDR2 FYNNEI. After removal of 5 bases from V and 8 bases from J, the junction contained 6 bases not matched to a gene. CDR3: CASSRTGAEEKLFF. In nucleotides, the CDR3 is TGTGCCAGCAGTCGGACAGGGGCGGAGGAAAAACTGTTTTTT.

CDR3 protein: CASSLSAGGRNTIYF. For the CDR3, the DNA is TGTGCCAGCAGCCTGAGCGCGGGGGGAAGAAACACCATATATTTT. The chain has TRBV7-8 and TRBJ1-3, with D tentatively TRBD1 (5 bases). The CDR3 runs 15 residues. V lost 5 bases and J 5 bases, leaving 16 bases between the germline ends. Per germline, CDR1 SGHVS and CDR2 FQNEAQ.

This chain joins TRBV25-1 and TRBJ1-1; tentatively, D is TRBD1 (5 bases). CDR3 size: 16 residues. V lost 1 base and J lost 0, with 12 bases in between. CDR1 is MGHDK, CDR2 SYGVNS, per germline. The CDR3 sequence: CASSELGEGMNTEAFF. CDR3 nucleotide sequence: TGTGCCAGCAGTGAATTGGGGGAGGGAATGAACACTGAAGCTTTCTTT.

The chain employs TRBV11-3 and TRBJ2-5; 12 nucleotides line up with TRBD2. The CDR3 runs to 15 residues. J was trimmed by 1 base and V by 3 bases; bases with no gene match: 0. Germline V gene data show CDR1 as SGHNT and CDR2 as YENEEA. CDR3 in amino acids: CASSLTSGGQETQYF. The CDR3 DNA is TGTGCCAGCAGCTTGACTAGCGGGGGCCAAGAGACCCAGTACTTC.

The chain has TRBV27 and TRBJ2-1; TRBD2 might be the D (5 bases). Germline values: CDR1 MNHEY, CDR2 SMNVEV (reference sequence). The length of the CDR3 is 17 residues. V lost 3 bases, J lost 0 bases, and 15 bases lay in between. CDR3 protein: CASSFMRRESSYNEQFF. As DNA, the CDR3 is TGTGCCAGCAGTTTTATGCGACGGGAAAGCTCCTACAATGAGCAGTTCTTC.

The V call is TRBV12-3 or TRBV12-4, the J call TRBJ2-7; unclear D gene. The CDR3 has 11 residues. Deletions cut 6 bases from V and 5 bases from J, with 8 bases between. The CDR3 sequence: CASSPGHEQYF. The DNA of the CDR3 is TGTGCCAGCAGCCCTGGGCACGAGCAGTACTTC.

This chain connects TRBV6-5 to TRBJ1-2; maybe TRBD1 (5 bases). Trimming left V 6 bases short and J 6 bases short, with 14 bases between. Germline V gene data show CDR1 as MNHEY and CDR2 as SVGAGI. The CDR3 is made up of 13 amino acids. As DNA, the CDR3 is TGTGCCAGCAGCATCAGGGTGGGGGATGGCTACACCTTC. Residues: CASSIRVGDGYTF.

V and J are TRBV3-1 (or the pseudogene TRBV3-2) and TRBJ2-3; D possibly corresponds to TRBD2 (5 bases). The CDR3 sequence is 13 residues long. Trimming cost V 0 bases and J 5 bases, with 6 bases left between them. Per germline, CDR1 LGHDT and CDR2 YNNKEL (reference sequence). CDR3 sequence: CASSQDRGDTQYF. The DNA of the CDR3 is TGTGCCAGCAGCCAAGATCGGGGAGATACGCAGTATTTT.

The chain carries TRBV2 and TRBJ2-7; 7 bases match TRBD1. CDR1 is SNHLY, CDR2 FYNNEI, per germline. With 5 bases clipped from V and 6 bases from J, the junction kept 10 bases outside the gene matches. The CDR3 extends over 14 amino acids. CDR3 sequence (DNA): TGTGCCAGCAGTACCCGACAGGGCGGTTTCGAGCAGTACTTC. It codes for CASSTRQGGFEQYF.

The chain employs TRBV25-1 and TRBJ2-7; 7 positions agree with TRBD1. Germline V gene sequence: CDR1 MGHDK, CDR2 SYGVNS. The CDR3 extends over 14 amino acids. Germline trimming cut 6 bases from V and 2 bases from J; bases unmatched to any gene: 7. This CDR3 reads CASSESDRTYEQYF. Written as DNA, the CDR3 is TGTGCCAGCAGCGAGTCGGACAGGACCTACGAGCAGTACTTC.

V is TRBV28 and J is TRBJ2-7; a possible D gene is TRBD2 (6 bases). Germline loops: CDR1 MDHEN, CDR2 SYDVKM. V dropped 9 bases and J dropped 2 bases, with 14 bases sitting between them. The CDR3 is 13 amino acids. The CDR3 sequence: CASRGGIAYEQYF. CDR3 sequence (DNA): TGTGCCAGTCGTGGGGGGATAGCCTACGAGCAGTACTTC.

The chain carries TRBV18 and TRBJ2-7; D gene uncertain. In germline, CDR1 is KGHSH, CDR2 LQKENI. This CDR3 is built from 11 residues. The V end was cut by 3 bases, the J end by 5 bases, with 5 bases between. The CDR3 loop reads CASSPAHEQYF. The CDR3 nucleotides are TGTGCCAGCTCACCTGCTCACGAGCAGTACTTC.

The chain carries TRBV5-3 and TRBJ2-7, with 7 bases lining up with TRBD1. TRBV5-3 is filed as an ORF, its function uncertain. The CDR3 has 17 amino acids. J lost 0 bases, V lost 4 bases, and 13 bases had no gene match. CDR3 bases: TGTGCCAGAAGCGGAACCCTACAGGGGCCCCTCTCCTACGAGCAGTACTTC. Protein product: CARSGTLQGPLSYEQYF.

This clone showed up just a few times. This chain links TRBV2 with TRBJ2-5; possibly TRBD1 or TRBD2 for D (5 bases each). V dropped 1 base and J dropped 5 bases, with 20 bases sitting between them. Germline loops: CDR1 SNHLY, CDR2 FYNNEI. The CDR3 runs to 17 residues. The CDR3 coding sequence is TGTGCCAGCAGTGAAGAAGCCGGGGCCGGGGATGGGGAGACCCAGTACTTC. Translated, it gives CASSEEAGAGDGETQYF.

J is TRBJ1-2 and V is TRBV5-1, with 7 positions matching TRBD1. The CDR3 consists of 14 residues. Germline V gene data show CDR1 as SGHRS and CDR2 as YFSETQ. V shed 1 base, J shed 7 bases, and the junction held 7 bases outside the gene matches. CDR3 sequence (DNA): TGCGCCAGCAGCTTGCAAGGGGGCCAGTCTGGCTACACCTTC. Protein: CASSLQGGQSGYTF.

The rearrangement uses TRBV19 and TRBJ1-1; D call uncertain. The CDR3 length is 16 residues. V was clipped by 6 bases and J by 4 bases, with 21 bases between them. Germline loops: CDR1 LNHDA, CDR2 SQIVND (reference sequence). Here the CDR3 DNA reads TGTGCCAGTAGGCCGGAAAGGACTGTGTCGCGCACTGAAGCTTTCTTT. Protein sequence: CASRPERTVSRTEAFF.